Below are 14 T cell receptor beta chains sequenced from a single sample in a study of tumor and adjacent non-tumor tissue in lung cancer. This sample's RNA came from whole unsorted tissue. Three rounds of nested PCR, following a modified ARM-PCR protocol, produced the TCRbeta library. TCRdb re-called the multiplex PCR reads with MiXCR, one entry per CDR3 protein. The sample includes 200,000 to 250,000 distinct CDR3 sequences, around 70% seen only once; the top ten take roughly 24%. Material for sequencing was lung tumor tissue. The receptor set was obtained from a man between 60 and 75 years old with non-small cell lung cancer.

The J gene is TRBJ2-1, the V gene TRBV11-3; D possibly corresponds to TRBD1 (5 bases). The CDR3 length is 15 residues. The V gene's germline CDR1 is SGHNT and CDR2 YENEEA. The ends were cut back, 2 bases at V and 6 bases at J, with 14 bases in the middle. The CDR3 coding sequence is TGTGCCAGCAGCTTATGGACAATATTCCCCAATGAGCAGTTCTTC. Translating it yields CASSLWTIFPNEQFF. Using reference TRBV11-3 and TRBJ2-1 for the parts outside the CDR3, the full variable domain is EAGVVQSPRYKIIEKKQPVAFWCNPISGHNTLYWYLQNLGQGPELLIRYENEEAVDDSQLPKDRFSAERLKGVDSTLKIQPAELGDSAVYLCASSLWTIFPNEQFFGPGTRLTVL.

The genes are TRBV6-1 and TRBJ1-5, with D perhaps assigned TRBD1 or TRBD2 (5 bases each). The J call may be incorrect, as the DNA end agrees better with TRBJ2-3. Per the germline V gene, CDR1 is MNHNS and CDR2 is SASEGT. The CDR3 consists of 13 residues. This chain's CDR3 is CASMGVLNESQYF. The CDR3 DNA sequence: TGTGCCAGCATGGGGGTCCTCAATGAGTCCCAGTATTTT.

In regard to this clonotype: The CDR3 does not end in the conserved phenylalanine or tryptophan, so this is likely a read error. This chain links TRBV11-2 with TRBJ2-5, with D tentatively TRBD1 (6 bases). The germline CDR1 and CDR2 sequences are SGHAT and FQNNGV. V was trimmed by 6 bases and J by 1 base, leaving 18 bases between them. The CDR3 consists of 16 residues. The CDR3 loop is CASSPTTRQAQETQYL. The DNA of the CDR3 is TGTGCCAGCAGTCCCACCACCCGACAGGCCCAAGAGACCCAGTACCTC.

Regarding this clonotype: A much larger clone sits a single nucleotide away, making a read error possible. CDR3 sequence: CSVWAGTGTNIKYF. CDR3 DNA sequence: TGCAGCGTTTGGGCCGGGACAGGGACAAACATTAAGTACTTC. The chain carries TRBV29-1 and TRBJ2-4; TRBD1 matches 9 bases. The CDR3 is 14 amino acids. In germline, CDR1 is SQVTM, CDR2 ANQGSEA.

About this clonotype itself: A much larger clone is a single base away; this may be a read error. The V and J genes are TRBV4-1 and TRBJ2-1, with no clear D. V was clipped by 3 bases and J by 4 bases, with 10 bases between them. The CDR3 spans 14 residues. Germline CDR1 MGHRA, CDR2 YSYEKL. The CDR3 loop is CASSQPLSYNEQFF. CDR3 in DNA: TGCGCCAGCAGCCAGCCCCTATCGTACAATGAGCAGTTCTTC.

Concerning this clonotype itself: Just one base apart from a much larger clone, this may be a read error. This CDR3 reads CSARVGTKSSEQLF. The CDR3 nucleotides read TGCAGTGCTAGGGTCGGGACTAAGAGTTCGGAGCAGCTCTTC. The chain has TRBV20-1 and TRBJ2-1; 7 positions agree with TRBD2. Per the germline V gene, CDR1 is DFQATT and CDR2 is SNEGSKA (reference sequence). This CDR3 contains 14 residues.

In regard to this clonotype: Compared with germline, one end of the junction differs, possibly owing to a read error. V is TRBV20-1 and J is TRBJ2-7; D possibly corresponds to TRBD2 (5 bases). CDR3 length: 14 amino acids. The germline V gene encodes CDR1 DFQATT and CDR2 SNEGSKA (reference sequence). The CDR3 DNA follows: TGCAGTGGCGAGGAACGGCTAGCCTCCTACGAGCAGGACTTC. It codes for CSGEERLASYEQDF.

This clonotype was detected only a few times. The chain is built from TRBV20-1 and TRBJ2-7; 15 bases align to TRBD2. There are 18 residues in the CDR3. CDR1 is DFQATT and CDR2 is SNEGSKA in the germline V gene (reference sequence). After removal of 3 bases from V and 1 base from J, the junction contained 10 bases not matched to a gene. The CDR3 DNA is TGCAGTGCTAGTTCACCCTTGGGACTAGCGGGAGGTTCCTACGAGCAGTACTTC. This codes for CSASSPLGLAGGSYEQYF.

About this clonotype itself: Compared with germline, one end of the junction differs, possibly owing to a read error. The chain uses TRBV11-2 and TRBJ2-3; TRBD2 agrees at 7 bases. In germline, CDR1 is SGHAT, CDR2 FQNNGV. The CDR3 consists of 15 residues. The CDR3 sequence is CVSSFILAVADTQYF. DNA of the CDR3: TGTGTCAGCAGCTTTATCCTAGCGGTGGCGGATACGCAGTATTTT.

This clonotype was seen ten or more times. This chain connects TRBV20-1 to TRBJ2-1; 13 bases line up with TRBD2. This CDR3 comprises 16 residues. Germline loops: CDR1 DFQATT, CDR2 SNEGSKA (reference sequence). The J segment lost 8 bases and the V segment lost 2 bases, leaving 9 bases of the junction unmatched. Here the CDR3 reads CSARRLAGGRSDEQFF. CDR3 bases: TGCAGTGCTAGACGACTAGCGGGGGGACGTTCCGATGAGCAGTTCTTC.

A remark on this clonotype: The conserved phenylalanine or tryptophan normally closing the CDR3 is absent here, so this likely arose from a read error. This sequence joins TRBV6-1 and TRBJ2-7, with a tentative D call TRBD1 (5 bases). Germline V lookup: CDR1 MNHNS, CDR2 SASEGT. The length of the CDR3 is 13 residues. Trimming took off 5 bases at V and 2 bases at J, with 10 bases between the two ends. The CDR3: CASSPQGPYEQYL. CDR3 nucleotide sequence: TGTGCCAGCAGTCCGCAGGGTCCCTACGAGCAGTACCTT.

Comments on this clonotype: A much larger clone differs from this one at a single base, so this may be a read error. The chain combines TRBV12-3 or TRBV12-4 with TRBJ2-5; D is perhaps TRBD1 or TRBD2 (5 bases each). The CDR3 loop spans 14 amino acids. Here the CDR3 reads CANSNQGRGETQYF. Written as DNA, the CDR3 is TGTGCCAACAGTAACCAGGGACGGGGAGAGACCCAGTACTTC.

This clonotype was observed many times. This sequence joins TRBV12-3 or TRBV12-4 and TRBJ1-5; D not resolved. This CDR3 spans 13 amino acids. The ends were cut back, 3 bases at V and 5 bases at J, with 8 bases in the middle. CDR3 sequence (DNA): TGTGCCAGCAGTTTCGGGGAGGATCAGCCCCAGCATTTT. It encodes CASSFGEDQPQHF.

Notes on this clonotype: The germline gene is not matched at one end of the junction; a read error may be the cause. V is TRBV6-2 or TRBV6-3 and J is TRBJ2-5; 11 nucleotides agree with TRBD2. Germline-derived CDR1 and CDR2 are MNHEY and SVGEGT. This CDR3 has 18 residues. The CDR3 DNA follows: TGTGCCAACAGTTACGCTACTAGCGGGAGCAGGGACCAAGAGACCCAGTACTTC. Translated: CANSYATSGSRDQETQYF.